This T cell receptor beta chain was documented in a study of human T cells and chemical hapten exposure. Study observations and caveats: The number of TCRs above 1 in 1000 frequency did not change after DPC sensitization.

TCRdb called the RACE reads again in MiXCR, with one record for every CDR3 protein. The sample consists of 55,000 to 75,000 distinct CDR3 sequences, around 11% of them appearing once. The time point is: patch test 3, about 24 weeks after DPC sensitization. Treatment: therapeutic diphenylcyclopropenone sensitization with weekly scalp DPC. The CDR3 runs to 14 residues. V was shortened by 0 bases and J by 2 bases, with 6 bases between the two germline ends. Germline lookup yields CDR1 ENHRY and CDR2 SYGVKD. In regard to this clonotype: The target antigen is unknown.

The chain employs TRBV10-3 and TRBJ2-3; D is ambiguous. The sample consisted of whole blood, taken in connection with sensitization to the hapten diphenylcyclopropenone (DPC). The sequence was obtained from a man aged 25 to 45 with alopecia areata. Some clones in this sample may be carry-over from other donors' samples. CDR3 residues: CAISESELTDTQYF. The DNA of the CDR3 is TGTGCCATCAGTGAGTCTGAACTCACAGATACGCAGTATTTT.